The present T cell receptor (beta chain) was sequenced within a study of blood T cell repertoires in COVID-19. Study as a whole: COVID-19 samples, acute and convalescent, were from the United States, Italy and Spain. PBMCs, B-cell-depleted T cells, or T cells provided the cDNA or gDNA that made up the material.

The V segment lost 0 bases and the J segment 7 bases; nucleotides outside the gene matches: 7. The CDR3 extends over 16 amino acids. Germline CDR1 reads LGHDT; CDR2 reads YNNKEL (reference sequence). As originally analysed: The authors estimated nucleated cell counts from reference gene primer amplification. TCRdb's copy holds only in-frame clones and misses some; the assay was immunoSEQ multiplex PCR. V, J and clone size reflect that table, while D and trimming were determined from the DNA. The sample holds roughly 68,000 clones, 80% to 90% seen once. The source of this sequence is a human donor in a cohort sampled during active COVID-19. Sequenced sample: peripheral blood. The genes are TRBV3-1 (or the pseudogene TRBV3-2) and TRBJ1-5, with TRBD1 matching over 9 bases. The CDR3 protein is CASSQDGTGTRQPQHF. The CDR3 coding sequence is TGTGCCAGCAGCCAAGATGGGACAGGGACACGACAGCCCCAGCATTTT.